The rows below give T cell receptor beta chains drawn from one sample of a study of OX40 agonist ivuxolimab in advanced cancers. Profiling relied on immunoSEQ multiplex PCR, and the TCRdb table lists in-frame clones only, not all of them. The top ten hold 10% to 15% of the sample, which has approximately 15,000 clones, roughly four fifths seen once. The sequencing here drew on CD4+ or CD8+ T cells sorted from blood, taken in a trial of the OX40 agonist ivuxolimab. These receptors originate from an adult with an advanced solid tumor such as melanoma, head and neck, liver or kidney cancer. CDR3s include the opening cysteine and the closing phenylalanine or tryptophan. A D gene is named only where the DNA matches it firmly. Clone size is not always given. Where it is, it says once, few, many or a class for expanded clones.

j_gene,d_gene,v_gene,abundance,CDR3aa,CDR3nt
TRBJ2-7,-,TRBV6-1,few,CASMGSTYEQYF,TGTGCCAGCATGGGCTCCACCTACGAGCAGTACTTC
TRBJ2-3,-,TRBV13,-,CASSFRSGSTDTQYF,TGTGCCAGCAGCTTCCGGAGCGGGAGCACAGATACGCAGTATTTT
TRBJ2-3,-,TRBV21-1,-,CASSKARGTGGLCGDTQYF,TGTGCCAGCAGCAAAGCGCGAGGGACAGGGGGCCTCTGTGGAGATACGCAGTATTTT
TRBJ1-1,-,TRBV4-1,-,CASSPVPQGREAFF,TGCGCCAGCAGCCCTGTCCCTCAGGGGAGGGAAGCTTTCTTT
TRBJ2-2,-,TRBV4-3,few,CASRGQLAQITGELFF,TGCGCCAGCAGAGGTCAGCTCGCCCAGATCACCGGGGAGCTGTTTTTT
TRBJ2-7,TRBD2,TRBV29-1,-,CSVEAPGSGLAGVDEQYF,TGCAGCGTTGAAGCCCCAGGGTCAGGACTAGCGGGAGTCGACGAGCAGTACTTC
TRBJ2-1,-,TRBV28,-,CASSSDKGYNEQFF,TGTGCCAGCAGCTCGGACAAGGGGTACAATGAGCAGTTCTTC
TRBJ2-7,TRBD2,TRBV19,-,CASSTFDAGGNEQYF,TGTGCCAGTAGTACCTTCGACGCCGGGGGGAACGAGCAGTACTTC
TRBJ2-1,-,TRBV27,-,CASSRGTSSYNEQFF,TGTGCCAGCAGTCGCGGCACGAGCTCCTACAATGAGCAGTTCTTC
TRBJ2-1,-,TRBV9,-,CASSTTGSGHNEQFF,TGTGCCAGCAGCACCACCGGCTCCGGGCACAATGAGCAGTTCTTC
TRBJ2-1,-,TRBV7-2,-,CASSTSYEQFF,TGTGCCAGCAGCACCTCCTATGAGCAGTTCTTC
TRBJ2-2,-,TRBV7-3,-,CASSFPGGELFF,TGTGCCAGCAGCTTTCCAGGGGGGGAGCTGTTTTTT
TRBJ2-3,-,TRBV28,-,CASSSPPDTQYF,TGTGCCAGCAGTTCCCCCCCAGATACGCAGTATTTT
TRBJ2-2,-,TRBV6-5,few,CALRGVNTGELFF,TGTGCCCTGCGGGGCGTAAACACCGGGGAGCTGTTTTTT
TRBJ1-5,-,TRBV30,-,CAWSTSNQPQHF,TGTGCCTGGAGTACCAGCAATCAGCCCCAGCATTTT
TRBJ2-5,TRBD2,TRBV7-9,-,CASSLREGQKETQYF,TGTGCCAGCAGCCTGCGGGAGGGTCAGAAAGAGACCCAGTACTTC
TRBJ2-1,-,TRBV6-5,-,CASSIDSYNEQFF,TGTGCCAGCAGTATCGACAGTTACAATGAGCAGTTCTTC
TRBJ2-2,TRBD2,TRBV28,-,CASSFQTGTTRRGELFF,TGTGCCAGCAGTTTCCAAACCGGGACTACCCGACGCGGGGAGCTGTTTTTT
TRBJ1-3,TRBD1,TRBV7-9,-,CASSLTGGPGNTIYF,TGTGCCAGCAGCCTGACAGGGGGCCCTGGAAACACCATATATTTT
TRBJ1-2,TRBD1,TRBV9,-,CASSPQDRAGYGYTF,TGTGCCAGCAGCCCCCAGGACAGGGCTGGGTATGGCTACACCTTC
TRBJ2-7,TRBD2,TRBV9,-,CASSVERGPTYEQYF,TGTGCCAGCAGCGTAGAGCGGGGGCCAACGTACGAGCAGTACTTC
TRBJ1-5,-,TRBV2,-,CASSAPGNQHF,TGTGCCAGCAGTGCCCCGGGTAACCAGCATTTT
TRBJ1-4,-,TRBV6-1,-,CASSETSPPLFF,TGTGCCAGCAGTGAAACGTCCCCCCCCCTGTTTTTT
TRBJ1-1,-,TRBV27,-,CASIGLNTEAFF,TGTGCCAGCATAGGGCTGAACACTGAAGCTTTCTTT
TRBJ2-7,TRBD1,TRBV5-4,few,CASSYRGRSYEQYF,TGTGCCAGCAGCTACAGGGGTAGGTCCTACGAGCAGTACTTC
TRBJ2-7,TRBD1,TRBV2,-,CASSTYYRGYYEQYF,TGTGCCAGCAGTACTTATTACAGGGGCTATTACGAGCAGTACTTC
TRBJ2-1,TRBD1,TRBV27,-,CASSPTTGEDEQFF,TGTGCCAGCAGTCCTACGACAGGGGAGGATGAGCAGTTCTTC
TRBJ2-3,-,TRBV2,-,CASSVAGDTQYF,TGTGCCAGCAGTGTGGCGGGGGATACGCAGTATTTT
TRBJ2-1,TRBD2,TRBV15,few,CATGTSGSHEQFF,TGTGCCACCGGGACTAGCGGGAGCCATGAGCAGTTCTTC
TRBJ2-7,-,TRBV6-5,-,CASSDSYEQYF,TGTGCCAGCAGTGACTCCTACGAGCAGTACTTC
TRBJ2-5,TRBD2,TRBV5-4,-,CASSLLTGLAGAETQYF,TGTGCCAGCAGCTTGTTAACGGGACTAGCGGGAGCTGAGACCCAGTACTTC
TRBJ2-7,TRBD1,TRBV29-1,-,CSVMTGGSYEQYF,TGCAGCGTCATGACAGGGGGTAGCTACGAGCAGTACTTC
TRBJ2-7,-,TRBV29-1,once,CSVEEETSYEQYF,TGCAGCGTTGAAGAGGAGACCAGCTACGAGCAGTACTTC
TRBJ2-1,TRBD2,TRBV7-9,-,CASSSGMSYNEQFF,TGTGCCAGCAGTAGCGGGATGAGCTACAATGAGCAGTTCTTC
TRBJ2-3,TRBD2,TRBV27,-,CASHPGGGTQYF,TGTGCCAGCCACCCGGGGGGGGGTACGCAGTATTTT
TRBJ2-3,TRBD2,TRBV6-5,-,CASRHRDYYTDTQYF,TGTGCCAGCAGACACCGGGACTACTACACAGATACGCAGTATTTT
TRBJ2-7,-,TRBV5-1,-,CASSPPAQPYEQYF,TGCGCCAGCAGCCCGCCAGCCCAGCCATACGAGCAGTACTTC
TRBJ2-1,-,TRBV9,-,CASSVFSGDEQFF,TGTGCCAGCAGCGTATTCTCTGGTGATGAGCAGTTCTTC
TRBJ2-1,-,TRBV27,-,CASKRLGLKFF,TGTGCCAGCAAGAGGCTGGGGCTTAAGTTCTTC
TRBJ2-5,-,TRBV9,few,CASSVRGGEETQYF,TGTGCCAGCAGCGTGAGGGGCGGGGAAGAGACCCAGTACTTC
TRBJ2-7,-,TRBV14,-,CASSPGDGLEQYF,TGTGCCAGCAGCCCCGGGGATGGTCTCGAGCAGTACTTC
TRBJ2-1,-,TRBV19,-,CASSYETGTSSYNEQFF,TGTGCCAGTAGCTACGAGACAGGGACTAGCTCCTACAATGAGCAGTTCTTC
TRBJ2-3,TRBD2,TRBV9,once,CASSAPRGSTDTQYF,TGTGCCAGCAGCGCGCCGCGGGGGAGCACAGATACGCAGTATTTT
TRBJ2-3,TRBD1,TRBV7-2,-,CASSFDRVGTDTQYF,TGTGCCAGCAGCTTTGACAGGGTTGGGACAGATACGCAGTATTTT
TRBJ1-2,-,TRBV25-1,-,CASSESHGGYGYTF,TGTGCCAGCAGTGAATCCCATGGGGGGTATGGCTACACCTTC
TRBJ2-1,-,TRBV9,-,CASSVADGYNEQFF,TGTGCCAGCAGCGTAGCTGACGGTTACAATGAGCAGTTCTTC
TRBJ2-7,-,TRBV11-2,-,CASSFNRDPYEQYF,TGTGCCAGCAGCTTTAACAGGGATCCATACGAGCAGTACTTC
TRBJ2-2,TRBD2,TRBV27,-,CATQAGWGDGELFF,TGTGCCACCCAAGCGGGGTGGGGAGACGGGGAGCTGTTTTTT
TRBJ2-7,-,TRBV6-6,-,CASSRDPSSYEQYF,TGTGCCAGCAGCCGCGACCCAAGCTCCTACGAGCAGTACTTC
TRBJ2-2,TRBD2,TRBV4-1,-,CASRLAGGELFF,TGCGCCAGCAGACTAGCGGGAGGGGAGCTGTTTTTT
TRBJ2-3,-,TRBV13,-,CASSRLGDTDTQYF,TGTGCCAGCAGTCGATTGGGAGACACAGATACGCAGTATTTT